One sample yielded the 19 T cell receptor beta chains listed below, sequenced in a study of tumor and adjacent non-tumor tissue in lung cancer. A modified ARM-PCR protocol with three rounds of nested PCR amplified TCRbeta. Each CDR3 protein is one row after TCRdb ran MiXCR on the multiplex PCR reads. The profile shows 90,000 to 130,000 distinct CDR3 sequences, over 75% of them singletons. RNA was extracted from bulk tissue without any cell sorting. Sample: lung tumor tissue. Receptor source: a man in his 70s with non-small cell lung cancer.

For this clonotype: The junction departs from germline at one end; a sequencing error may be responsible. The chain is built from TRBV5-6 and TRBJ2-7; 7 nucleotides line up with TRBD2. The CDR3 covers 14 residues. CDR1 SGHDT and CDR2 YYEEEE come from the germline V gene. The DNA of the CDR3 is TGTGCCAGCAGCAAGCGGGGAGGGTTCGATGGGCAATGCTTC. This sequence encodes CASSKRGGFDGQCF.

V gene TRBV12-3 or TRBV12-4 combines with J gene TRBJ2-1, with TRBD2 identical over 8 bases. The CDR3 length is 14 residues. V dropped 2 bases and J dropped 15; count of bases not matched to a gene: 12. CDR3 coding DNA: TGTGCCAGCAGTTTAACTAGCGGACTGAATGGGCTGTTCTTC. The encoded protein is CASSLTSGLNGLFF.

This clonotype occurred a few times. The CDR3: CAISQQWGQETQYF. CDR3 nucleotides: TGCGCCATCAGTCAGCAGTGGGGCCAAGAGACCCAGTACTTC. The genes are TRBV4-1 and TRBJ2-5; D remains ambiguous. Deletions cut 10 bases from V and 1 base from J, with 16 bases between. The CDR3 runs to 14 residues. CDR1 and CDR2 (germline): MGHRA, YSYEKL.

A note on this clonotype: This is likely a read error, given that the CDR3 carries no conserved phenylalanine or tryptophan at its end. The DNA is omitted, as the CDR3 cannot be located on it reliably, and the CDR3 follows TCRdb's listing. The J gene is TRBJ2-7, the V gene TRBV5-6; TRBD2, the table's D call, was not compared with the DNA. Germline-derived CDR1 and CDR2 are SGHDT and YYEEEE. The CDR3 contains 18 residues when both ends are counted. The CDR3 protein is CASSPALAGGPGNYEQHL.

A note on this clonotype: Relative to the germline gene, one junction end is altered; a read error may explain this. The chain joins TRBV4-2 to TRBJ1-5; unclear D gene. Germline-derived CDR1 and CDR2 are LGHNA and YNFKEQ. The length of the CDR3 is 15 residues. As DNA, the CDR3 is TGTGCCAGCAGCCGTGAGACTCATAGCAATCAGCGCCAGCATTTT. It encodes CASSRETHSNQRQHF.

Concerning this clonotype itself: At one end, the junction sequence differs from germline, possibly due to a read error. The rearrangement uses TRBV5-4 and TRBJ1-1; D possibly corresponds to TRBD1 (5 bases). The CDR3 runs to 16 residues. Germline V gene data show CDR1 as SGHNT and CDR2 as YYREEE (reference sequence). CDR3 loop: CVSSLKTGTGGTEAFF. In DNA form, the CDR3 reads TGTGTCAGCAGCCTTAAGACCGGGACGGGGGGCACTGAAGCTTTCTTT.

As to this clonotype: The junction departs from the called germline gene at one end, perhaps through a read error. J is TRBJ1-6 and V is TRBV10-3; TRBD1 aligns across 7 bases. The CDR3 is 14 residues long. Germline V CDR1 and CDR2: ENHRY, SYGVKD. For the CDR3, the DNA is TGTGCCATCCAGGGGGGCATGGGCAATTCACCCCCCCACTTT. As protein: CAIQGGMGNSPPHF.

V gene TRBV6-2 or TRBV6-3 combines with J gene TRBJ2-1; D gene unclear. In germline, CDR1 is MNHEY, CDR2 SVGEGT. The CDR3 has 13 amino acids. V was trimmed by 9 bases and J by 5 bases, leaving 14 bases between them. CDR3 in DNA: TGTGCCAGTAACAAAGGCGGTAACAATGAGCAGTTCTTC. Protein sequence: CASNKGGNNEQFF.

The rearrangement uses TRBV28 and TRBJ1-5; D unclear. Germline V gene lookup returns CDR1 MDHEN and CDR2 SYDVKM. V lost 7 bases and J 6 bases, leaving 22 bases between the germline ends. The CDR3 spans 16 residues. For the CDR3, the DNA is TGTGCCAGCACTTTGAGGCTTTTAGGCCACATTCAGCCCCAGCATTTT. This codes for CASTLRLLGHIQPQHF.

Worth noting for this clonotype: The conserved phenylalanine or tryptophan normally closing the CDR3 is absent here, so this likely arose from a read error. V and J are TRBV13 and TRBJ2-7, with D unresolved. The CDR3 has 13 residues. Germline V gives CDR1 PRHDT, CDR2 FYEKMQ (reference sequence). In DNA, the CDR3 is TGTGCTAGCAGCTCAACCACGTGGGACGAGCAGTACATC. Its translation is CASSSTTWDEQYI.

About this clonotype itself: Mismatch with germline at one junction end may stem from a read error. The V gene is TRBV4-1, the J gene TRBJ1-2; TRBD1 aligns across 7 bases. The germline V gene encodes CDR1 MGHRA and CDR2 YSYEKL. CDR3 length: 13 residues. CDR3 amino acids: CASSPNRGRGYGF. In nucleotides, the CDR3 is TGCGCCAGCAGCCCAAACAGGGGCAGAGGCTACGGCTTC.

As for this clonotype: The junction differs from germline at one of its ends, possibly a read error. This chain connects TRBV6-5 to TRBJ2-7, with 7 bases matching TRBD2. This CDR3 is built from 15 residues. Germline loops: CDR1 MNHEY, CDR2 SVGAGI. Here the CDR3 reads CAAGRRLACSYEHYF. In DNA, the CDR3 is TGTGCCGCCGGAAGGAGACTAGCATGTTCTTACGAGCACTACTTC.

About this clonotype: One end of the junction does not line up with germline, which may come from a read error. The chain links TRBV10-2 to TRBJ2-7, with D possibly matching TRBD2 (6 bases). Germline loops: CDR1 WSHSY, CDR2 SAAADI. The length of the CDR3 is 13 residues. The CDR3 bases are TGCGCCAGCAGTGAGACCAGCGGGTACGAGCTGTACTTC. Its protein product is CASSETSGYELYF.

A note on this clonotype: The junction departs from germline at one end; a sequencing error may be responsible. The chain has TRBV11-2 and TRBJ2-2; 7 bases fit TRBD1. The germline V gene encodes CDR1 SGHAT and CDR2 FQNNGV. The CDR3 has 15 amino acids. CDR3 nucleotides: TGTGCCAGCAGCATACACGTGGGGGCTGACAGGGAGCTGTATTTT. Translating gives CASSIHVGADRELYF.

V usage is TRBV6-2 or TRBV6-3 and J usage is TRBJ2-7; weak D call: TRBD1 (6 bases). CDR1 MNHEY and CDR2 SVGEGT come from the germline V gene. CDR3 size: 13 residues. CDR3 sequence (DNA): TGTGTCAGTAGAGGCAGGGGACCCTACGAGCAGTACTTC. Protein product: CVSRGRGPYEQYF.

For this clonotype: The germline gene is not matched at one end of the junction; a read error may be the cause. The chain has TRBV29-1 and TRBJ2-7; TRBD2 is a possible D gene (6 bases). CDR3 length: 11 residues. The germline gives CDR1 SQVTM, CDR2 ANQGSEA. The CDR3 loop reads CIARTIGMVLF. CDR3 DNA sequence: TGCATCGCTAGGACTATCGGGATGGTTCTTTTC.

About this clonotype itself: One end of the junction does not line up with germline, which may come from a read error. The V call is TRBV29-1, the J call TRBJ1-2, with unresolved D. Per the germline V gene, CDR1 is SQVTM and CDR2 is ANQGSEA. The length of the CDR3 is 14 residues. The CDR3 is CGAERGKANYGYTF. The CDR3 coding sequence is TGTGGTGCCGAGAGAGGGAAGGCTAACTATGGCTACACCTTC.

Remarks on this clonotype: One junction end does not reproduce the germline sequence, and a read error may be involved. The DNA of the CDR3 is TGTGCCAGCAGCCAAGATCCGAGACTTAAGTTGGATGAAAAACTGTGTTTT. The encoded protein is CASSQDPRLKLDEKLCF. The J gene is TRBJ1-4, the V gene TRBV4-2; D remains unclear. Germline lookup yields CDR1 LGHNA and CDR2 YNFKEQ. The CDR3 has 17 residues.

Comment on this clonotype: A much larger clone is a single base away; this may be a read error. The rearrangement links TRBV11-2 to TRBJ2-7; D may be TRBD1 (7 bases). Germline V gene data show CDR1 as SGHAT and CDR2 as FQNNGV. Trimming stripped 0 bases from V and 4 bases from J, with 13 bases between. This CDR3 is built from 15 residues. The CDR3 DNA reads TGTGCCAGCAGCTTAGATGGAGGGGGCAAGTACGAGCAGTACTTC. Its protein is CASSLDGGGKYEQYF.